This T cell receptor (beta chain) was observed in a study of T cells in Graves' hyperthyroidism and ophthalmopathy. Together with thyroid ultrasound, orbital computed tomography, serum thyroxine and TRAb, clinical symptoms were used for diagnoses. The CDR3 totals 13 residues. CDR1 MDHEN and CDR2 SYDVKM come from the germline V gene. The V end was cut by 4 bases, the J end by 2 bases, with 9 bases between. Amplified TCR beta CDR3 regions came from RNA transcripts. First-round RT-PCR targeting the TCR CDR3 was performed with the HTBI primer set. TCRdb re-called the multiplex PCR reads through MiXCR, storing one row per CDR3 protein. The sample yields about 520,000 distinct CDR3 sequences, approximately 25% seen once. Study-wide results and caveats: Ophthalmopathy, as predicted by the model, came a median around 7 months after the prediction.

This clonotype was observed many times. The antigen is not known. Input material: blood. V and J are TRBV28 and TRBJ2-7; D is ambiguous. The clonotype originates from a woman in her 30s with Graves' ophthalmopathy. The CDR3, as DNA: TGTGCCAGCAGTTCCCCCGCGACCTACGAGCAGTACTTC. It translates to CASSSPATYEQYF.